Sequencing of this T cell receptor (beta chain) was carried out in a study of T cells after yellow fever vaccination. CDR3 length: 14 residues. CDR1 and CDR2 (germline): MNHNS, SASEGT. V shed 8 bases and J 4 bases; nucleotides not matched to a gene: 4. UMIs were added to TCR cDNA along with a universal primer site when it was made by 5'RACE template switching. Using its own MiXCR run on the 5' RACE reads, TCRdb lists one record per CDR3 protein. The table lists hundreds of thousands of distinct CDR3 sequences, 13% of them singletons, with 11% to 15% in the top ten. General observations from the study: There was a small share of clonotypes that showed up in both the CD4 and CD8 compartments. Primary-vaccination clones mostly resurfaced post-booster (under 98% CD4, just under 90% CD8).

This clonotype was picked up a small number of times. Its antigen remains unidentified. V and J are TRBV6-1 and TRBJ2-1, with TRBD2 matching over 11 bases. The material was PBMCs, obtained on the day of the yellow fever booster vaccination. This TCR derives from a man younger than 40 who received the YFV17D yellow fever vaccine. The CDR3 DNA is TGTGCCAGCGGGACTAGCGGATTTTACAATGAGCAGTTCTTC. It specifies CASGTSGFYNEQFF.